This paragraph reports one T cell receptor beta chain. The antigen is unknown. CDR1 is MDHEN and CDR2 is SYDVKM in the germline V gene. V was shortened by 3 bases and J by 2 bases, with 7 bases between the two germline ends. CDR3 length equals 13 residues. These data come from a study of shared clonotypes between healthy human individuals. Study-wide findings and caveats: Between a few donors, naive CD4 clonotypes were shared at a level of around 5.1%. Only blood underwent sampling, and tissue repertoires likely differ.

Libraries were prepared by immunoSEQ multiplex PCR; TCRdb keeps only in-frame clonotypes and omits some of them. Of some 2,100,000 clones listed, under 97% are singletons. The source of this sequence is a man younger than 30 in good health. Sequencing used naive CD4+ T cells sorted from blood. Noted subset: CD45RA+ positively selected. The rearrangement uses TRBV28 and TRBJ1-2, with D hard to call. For the CDR3, the DNA is TGTGCCAGCAGTTTGTTGATCAACTATGGCTACACCTTC. It encodes CASSLLINYGYTF.